This TCR beta chain was sequenced during a study of glioma-infiltrating T cells (dated by TCRdb to about 2016). Regarding the research as a whole: Glioma tissue, non-neoplastic brain tissue and matched peripheral blood mononuclear cells were used as sources from which TCR alpha- and beta-chain repertoires were sequenced. Three low-grade glioma patients, roughly eight primary glioblastoma patients, and three non-glioma patients who contributed non-neoplastic brain tissue made up the paired cohort. Each tissue-infiltrating repertoire was compared with the same patient's peripheral blood repertoire to measure divergence between tissue and blood T-cell populations. What the study reported, not specific to this receptor: Very few CDR3 sequences were found to be shared between tissue and blood, and this scarcity was attributed to high CDR3 diversity and limited sampling. The group comparisons were based on small numbers of patients: three non-neoplastic, three low-grade glioma and seven or eight glioblastoma patients. VJ-independent divergence between tissue and blood was below expectation in non-neoplastic patients but above expectation in all gliomas, especially low-grade gliomas.

Taken from cysteine to phenylalanine, the CDR3 has 15 residues. Of the read, only the CDR3 DNA is kept; its 45 bases are in frame from base 1. V and J are truncated by 4 bases and 2 bases respectively, leaving an intervening sequence of 13 bases. According to the germline V gene, CDR1 reads SGHTA and CDR2 reads FQGNSA. This clonotype was seen a handful of times. Its antigen remains unidentified. No base quality values were provided; no much bigger clone lies one nucleotide off. The iRepertoire nested amplicon-rescue multiplex PCR (arm-PCR) platform was used to amplify TCR alpha and beta CDR3 regions from RNA. The input for one-step reverse transcription and amplification was 100-400 ng of tissue mRNA or PBMC total RNA. Following bead purification, Illumina adapters were added through a secondary multiplex PCR, and the libraries were then gel-purified between 200 and 400 bp. The libraries contained internal 6-nucleotide barcodes that were used for demultiplexing. Sequencing of libraries was performed on an Illumina MiSeq with 2x220 or 2x250 nucleotide paired-end reads. In the original analysis: FLASH 1.2.11 was used to merge paired reads, and BWA-MEM then aligned the reads to the GRCh37 human genome before TRA and TRB reads were extracted. V and J assignment used an IMGT-derived reference of cassette sequences and CDR3 motifs that included pseudogenes. Three-frame translation of reads was performed, and productive CDR3s were defined as those with a C...FGXG motif and no stop codons. Clonotypes were defined as unique combinations of V-J cassette pair and CDR3 amino acid sequence. Reads were filtered by Hamming distance, with the threshold set by the sequence error rate of each sample in mapped regions. TCRdb redid the processing of the public reads, applying fastp at Q25 and MiXCR, and retained in-frame beta chains. One record per CDR3 amino acid sequence lists the most common genes and DNA. TCRdb assigned the V and J calls; the authors' analysis was not used. The table for this sample lists about 140,000 distinct CDR3 sequences; about 39% of them were counted only once. The ten largest account for roughly 20% of the sample.

Material: glioma tissue, nonneoplastic brain tissue, or PBMCs (not recorded which). The chain joins TRBV7-2 to TRBJ2-3; possibly the D gene is TRBD1, per 5 matching bases. The origin of this receptor is a human donor with low-grade glioma or glioblastoma, undergoing nonglioma brain surgery, or in good health (not recorded which). The nucleotide sequence is TGTGCCAGCAGCTCTGCAGGGTCTCCCACAGATACGCAGTATTTT. This encodes CASSSAGSPTDTQYF. The CDR3 plus the reference TRBV7-2 and TRBJ2-3 genes for the other parts give the full variable domain: GAGVSQSPSNKVTEKGKDVELRCDPISGHTALYWYRQSLGQGLEFLIYFQGNSAPDKSGLPSDRFSAERTGGSVSTLTIQRTQQEDSAVYLCASSSAGSPTDTQYFGPGTRLTVL.